Following are 10 T cell receptor beta chains from one sample sequenced in a study of blood T cell repertoires in COVID-19. Some clones are missing from TCRdb's copy, which holds only in-frame ones; the method was immunoSEQ multiplex PCR. Found here are just over 95,000 clones, approximately 90% of them singletons; the top ten hold 1.7%. Source material: peripheral blood. The receptors derive from a man aged 55 to 70 with acute or convalescent COVID-19.

The rearrangement joins TRBV19 to TRBJ1-1; 8 bases match TRBD1. V dropped 9 bases and J dropped 7; count of bases not matched to a gene: 10. The CDR3 sequence is 13 residues long. Germline V gene sequence: CDR1 LNHDA, CDR2 SQIVND (reference sequence). DNA of the CDR3: TGTGCCAGCAGGGGGACAGGACACCTTGAAGCTTTCTTT. This translates into CASRGTGHLEAFF.

The chain links TRBV19 to TRBJ1-5; tentatively, D is TRBD1 (6 bases). CDR1 is LNHDA, CDR2 SQIVND, per germline (reference sequence). The CDR3 is made up of 17 amino acids. V was trimmed by 6 bases and J by 1 base, leaving 19 bases between them. The CDR3 loop reads CASSIGWGGPSNQPQHF. CDR3 DNA sequence: TGTGCCAGTAGCATCGGATGGGGGGGGCCGAGCAATCAGCCCCAGCATTTT.

Here the CDR3 DNA reads TGTGCCTGGAGTGCCCAGGCTGCAGGGGGCACTGAAGCTTTCTTT. The encoded protein is CAWSAQAAGGTEAFF. The J gene is TRBJ1-1, the V gene TRBV30; 7 nucleotides align to TRBD1. The CDR3 runs to 15 residues. Germline V gene data show CDR1 as GTSNPN and CDR2 as SVGIG (reference sequence). J gave up 4 bases and V 1 base, and 9 bases lay outside the gene matches.

The CDR3 region is CASSQVPLAGGGLNEQFF. Written as DNA, the CDR3 is TGTGCCAGCAGCCAAGTTCCCCTAGCGGGGGGCGGCCTCAATGAGCAGTTCTTC. The chain joins TRBV4-2 to TRBJ2-1, with TRBD2 matching 11 bases. The CDR3 has 18 residues. Per germline, CDR1 LGHNA and CDR2 YNFKEQ. V trimming: 1 base; J trimming: 6 bases; junction bases outside the gene matches: 11.

The chain joins TRBV2 to TRBJ2-6; maybe TRBD1 (6 bases). The CDR3 has 15 amino acids. CDR1 is SNHLY, CDR2 FYNNEI, per germline. V gave up 5 bases and J gave up 0 bases, with 8 bases separating them. Here the CDR3 DNA reads TGTGCCAGCAGTTCGACAGGCTCTGGGGCCAACGTCCTGACTTTC. This sequence encodes CASSSTGSGANVLTF.

In its sample, this clone was seen once. This rearrangement joins TRBV4-2 to TRBJ2-7; D might be TRBD1 (8 bases). The CDR3 has 16 residues. Between the trimmed V and J ends, which lost 4 bases and 2 bases, there was a span of 18 bases. Germline loops: CDR1 LGHNA, CDR2 YNFKEQ. The CDR3 bases are TGTGCCAGCAGCCGAGGAACAGGGGGGGGACCCTACGAGCAGTACTTC. Its protein product is CASSRGTGGGPYEQYF.

The J gene is TRBJ1-4, the V gene TRBV20-1; 7 nucleotides match TRBD1. CDR1 DFQATT and CDR2 SNEGSKA come from the germline V gene (reference sequence). Trimming removed 3 bases from V and 7 bases from J; junction bases left unmatched: 8. This CDR3 region has 14 residues. In nucleotides, the CDR3 is TGCAGTGCTAGTCTCGGACAGGAGGTTGAAAAACTGTTTTTT. Protein: CSASLGQEVEKLFF.

The chain combines TRBV5-1 with TRBJ1-6, with D possibly TRBD1 on 6 matching bases. CDR1 and CDR2 from the germline V gene are SGHRS and YFSETQ. The V end was cut by 3 bases, the J end by 3 bases, with 16 bases between. The CDR3 is 17 amino acids. The CDR3, as DNA: TGCGCCAGCAGCTCGGACGGGACATCCATCTATAATTCACCCCTCCACTTT. Translated: CASSSDGTSIYNSPLHF.

The rearrangement joins TRBV11-2 to TRBJ2-5; TRBD2 agrees at 12 bases. The V segment lost 1 base and the J segment 4 bases; nucleotides outside the gene matches: 1. The germline V gene encodes CDR1 SGHAT and CDR2 FQNNGV. The CDR3 has 15 residues. This chain's CDR3 is CASSLASGGVETQYF. Here the CDR3 DNA reads TGTGCCAGCAGCTTAGCTAGCGGGGGGGTAGAGACCCAGTACTTC.

The chain recombines TRBV5-4 with TRBJ2-3, with TRBD2 identical over 8 bases. The germline V gene encodes CDR1 SGHNT and CDR2 YYREEE (reference sequence). After removal of 0 bases from V and 1 base from J, the junction contained 4 bases not matched to a gene. CDR3 length equals 16 residues. In DNA form, the CDR3 reads TGTGCCAGCAGCTTGGGGCTAGCGGGCGGCACAGATACGCAGTATTTT. This sequence encodes CASSLGLAGGTDTQYF.